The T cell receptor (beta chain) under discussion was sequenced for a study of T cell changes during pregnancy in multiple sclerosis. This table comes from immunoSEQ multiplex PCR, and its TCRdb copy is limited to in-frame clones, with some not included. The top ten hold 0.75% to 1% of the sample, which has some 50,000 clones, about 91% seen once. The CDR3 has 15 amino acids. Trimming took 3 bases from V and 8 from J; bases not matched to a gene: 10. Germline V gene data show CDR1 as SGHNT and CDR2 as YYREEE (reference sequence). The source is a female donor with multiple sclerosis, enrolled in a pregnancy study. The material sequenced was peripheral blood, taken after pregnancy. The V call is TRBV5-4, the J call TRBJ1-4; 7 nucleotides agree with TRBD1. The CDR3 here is CASSSNRQGTEKLFF. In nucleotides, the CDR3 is TGTGCCAGCAGCTCGAACCGACAGGGAACCGAAAAACTGTTTTTT. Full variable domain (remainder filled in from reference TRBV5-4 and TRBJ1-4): ETGVTQSPTHLIKTRGQQVTLRCSSQSGHNTVSWYQQALGQGPQFIFQYYREEENGRGNFPPRFSGLQFPNYSSELNVNALELDDSALYLCASSSNRQGTEKLFFGSGTQLSVL.